These 11 T cell receptor beta chains originate from one sample sequenced in a study of T cell responses to AZD1222 COVID-19 vaccine. Clones were sequenced by immunoSEQ multiplex PCR, and TCRdb holds only the in-frame ones, with some missing. Of some 130,000 clones detected, 75% to 90% appear once; the ten largest clones hold roughly 4.3%. This specimen consisted of peripheral blood, obtained on day 0 of AZD1222 vaccination. The origin of the receptors is an adult in good health.

This chain joins TRBV9 and TRBJ2-6; possible D gene TRBD1, 7 bases. The germline gives CDR1 SGDLS, CDR2 YYNGEE. The CDR3 consists of 19 residues. With 4 bases removed from V and 2 bases from J, the gap between germline ends came to 22 bases. The CDR3 reads CASSTGQVGGKAGANVLTF. For the CDR3, the DNA is TGTGCCAGCAGCACTGGACAGGTCGGGGGAAAAGCTGGGGCCAACGTCCTGACTTTC.

Worth noting for this clone: It is unclear where the CDR3 begins or ends on the DNA, so no DNA is shown, and the CDR3 is as TCRdb lists it. The chain is built from TRBV2 and TRBJ1-2; the table's D call, TRBD1, has no DNA check behind it. Germline assignment: CDR1 SNHLY and CDR2 FYNNEI. The CDR3 spans 13 amino acids, including both terminal residues. The CDR3 loop reads CASSSSTVYGYIF.

The gene calls are TRBV5-1 and TRBJ2-3; D is unclear. Germline-derived CDR1 and CDR2 are SGHRS and YFSETQ. V was pared by 1 base and J by 1 base, with 10 bases between. The CDR3 consists of 15 residues. CDR3 in DNA: TGCGCCAGCAGCTTGAGGCAGGTGGGCACAGATACGCAGTATTTT. The encoded protein is CASSLRQVGTDTQYF.

The CDR3 DNA is TGTGCCAGCAGCAATCGTCCTGGGGACTATGGCTACACCTTC. The encoded protein is CASSNRPGDYGYTF. The rearrangement links TRBV28 to TRBJ1-2; D not resolved. The CDR3 runs to 14 residues. Germline CDR1 and CDR2: MDHEN and SYDVKM. V lost 6 bases and J lost 3, with 14 bases in between.

V is TRBV27 and J is TRBJ2-2; 8 nucleotides align to TRBD1. Per germline, CDR1 MNHEY and CDR2 SMNVEV (reference sequence). J was trimmed by 7 bases and V by 5 bases; bases with no gene match: 9. The CDR3 contains 15 residues. The CDR3 sequence: CASSPSRGRIGELFF. The CDR3 DNA reads as TGTGCCAGCAGTCCCTCCAGGGGGCGAATCGGGGAGCTGTTTTTT.

CDR3 loop: CASSPSAGTGVTGNTIYF. The CDR3, as DNA: TGTGCCAGCTCACCGAGTGCCGGGACAGGGGTCACTGGAAACACCATATATTTT. V gene TRBV18 combines with J gene TRBJ1-3, with 10 bases aligning to TRBD1. Germline V gene data show CDR1 as KGHSH and CDR2 as LQKENI. The CDR3 runs 18 residues. V trimming: 3 bases; J trimming: 2 bases; junction bases outside the gene matches: 10.

This sequence joins TRBV2 and TRBJ2-7, with 8 positions matching TRBD1. The length of the CDR3 is 13 residues. J was trimmed by 3 bases and V by 5 bases; bases with no gene match: 3. Germline V gene lookup returns CDR1 SNHLY and CDR2 FYNNEI. In DNA form, the CDR3 reads TGTGCCAGCAGTTCCGGGACAGGCTACGAGCAGTACTTC. Translation gives CASSSGTGYEQYF.

The chain combines TRBV19 with TRBJ1-6, with 12 bases that match TRBD1. Germline V lookup: CDR1 LNHDA, CDR2 SQIVND (reference sequence). CDR3 size: 17 residues. The V segment lost 6 bases and the J segment 6 bases; nucleotides outside the gene matches: 9. The CDR3 sequence: CASSPGQGAHGNSPLHF. The CDR3 DNA reads as TGTGCCAGTAGCCCGGGACAGGGGGCTCACGGTAATTCACCCCTCCACTTT. Full variable domain (remainder filled in from reference TRBV19 and TRBJ1-6): DGGITQSPKYLFRKEGQNVTLSCEQNLNHDAMYWYRQDPGQGLRLIYYSQIVNDFQKGDIAEGYSVSREKKESFPLTVTSAQKNPTAFYLCASSPGQGAHGNSPLHFGNGTRLTVT.

Here the CDR3 reads CASTRKTSGQETQYF. The CDR3 nucleotides are TGCGCCAGCACACGTAAAACTAGCGGGCAAGAGACCCAGTACTTC. The chain links TRBV5-1 to TRBJ2-5; 9 nucleotides match TRBD2. Germline-derived CDR1 and CDR2 are SGHRS and YFSETQ. Trimming at V came to 6 bases and at J to 2 bases, leaving 8 bases not matched to a gene. The CDR3 is 15 amino acids. Supplemented by reference TRBV5-1 and TRBJ2-5, the full variable domain reads KAGVTQTPRYLIKTRGQQVTLSCSPISGHRSVSWYQQTPGQGLQFLFEYFSETQRNKGNFPGRFSGRQFSNSRSEMNVSTLELGDSALYLCASTRKTSGQETQYFGPGTRLLVL.

This clone is classed as medium-sized (0.01 to 0.1%). For the CDR3, the DNA is TGTGCCATCAGTGGAGACACCACAGGGCCAGGGTACGATACGCAGTATTTT. It translates to CAISGDTTGPGYDTQYF. V usage is TRBV10-3 and J usage is TRBJ2-3; perhaps TRBD1 as D (6 bases). CDR1 is ENHRY and CDR2 is SYGVKD in the germline V gene. CDR3 length: 17 residues. V lost 4 bases to trimming and J lost 6 bases, with 23 bases between them.

This chain connects TRBV28 to TRBJ1-2; no definite D call. V was trimmed by 3 bases and J by 8 bases, leaving 10 bases between them. Germline V CDR1 and CDR2: MDHEN, SYDVKM. The CDR3 length is 12 residues. Written as DNA, the CDR3 is TGTGCCAGCAGTTTCCAGACTCGAGGCTACACCTTC. Protein: CASSFQTRGYTF.